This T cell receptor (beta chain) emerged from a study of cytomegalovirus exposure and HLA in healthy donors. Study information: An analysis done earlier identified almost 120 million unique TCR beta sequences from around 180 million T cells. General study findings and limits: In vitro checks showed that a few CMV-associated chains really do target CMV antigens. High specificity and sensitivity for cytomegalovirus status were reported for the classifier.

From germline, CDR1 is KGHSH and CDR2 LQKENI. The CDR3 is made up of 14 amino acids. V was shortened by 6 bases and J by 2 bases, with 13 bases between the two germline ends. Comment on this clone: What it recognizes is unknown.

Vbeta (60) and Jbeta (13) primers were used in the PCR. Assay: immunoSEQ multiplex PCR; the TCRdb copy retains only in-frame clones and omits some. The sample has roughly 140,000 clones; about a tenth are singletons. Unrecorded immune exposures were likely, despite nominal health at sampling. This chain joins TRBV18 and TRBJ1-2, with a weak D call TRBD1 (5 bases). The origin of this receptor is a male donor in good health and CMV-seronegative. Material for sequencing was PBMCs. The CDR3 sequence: CASSPPTANYGYTF. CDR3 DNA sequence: TGTGCCAGCTCTCCCCCGACAGCCAACTATGGCTACACCTTC.